This TCR beta chain was sequenced for a study of chemoradiotherapy in HPV16-positive cancers. In this sample, this clone turned up a few times. Its antigen is still unknown. From germline, CDR1 is SGHAT and CDR2 FQNNGV. The CDR3 has 15 amino acids. V was cut by 1 base and J by 0 bases, with 9 bases left in between. The study, taken as a whole, reports: Candidate HPV-specific clones and E7-related TCR motifs grew in tumor during treatment. Functional assays defining HPV-specific T cells used only a couple of HPV16-positive patients.

Data came from immunoSEQ multiplex PCR; TCRdb stores just in-frame clones and leaves some out. The sample records thousands of clones, under 85% being singletons. The sample consisted of tumor tissue, taken from a patient who underwent chemoradiotherapy. The TCR was taken from a human donor with HPV-associated anogenital cancer. J is TRBJ1-1 and V is TRBV11-2; TRBD1 is a possible D gene (5 bases). The CDR3 DNA follows: TGTGCCAGCAGCTTAGTTGAGGGGATGAACACTGAAGCTTTCTTT. This sequence encodes CASSLVEGMNTEAFF.